These 18 T cell receptor beta chains came from one sample sequenced in a study of monozygotic twins with inflammatory bowel disease. TCRdb reworked the 5' RACE reads into one entry per CDR3 protein, no DNA. With fewer than 400,000 distinct CDR3 sequences in the sample, the ten largest clones hold approximately 5.4%. The material sequenced was blood. The origin of the receptors is a human donor with ulcerative colitis or Crohn's disease, or a healthy co-twin of an affected twin (not recorded which).

The chain has TRBV4-3 and TRBJ2-7. From germline, CDR1 is LGHNA and CDR2 YSLEER. The CDR3 covers 15 residues. The CDR3 here is CASSQGVAVSYEQYF.

The chain carries TRBV3-1 and TRBJ2-7; TCRdb outputs TRBD2, but without DNA this stays unchecked. This CDR3 contains 14 residues. Germline values: CDR1 LGHDT, CDR2 YNNKEL (reference sequence). The CDR3 loop is CASSHLTRPYEQYF.

The rearrangement uses TRBV29-1 and TRBJ2-3; the TCRdb D gene call, TRBD2, has no DNA to confirm it. CDR3 length: 13 residues. Germline values: CDR1 SQVTM, CDR2 ANQGSEA. The CDR3 sequence is CSVMTSGSYTQYF.

The chain links TRBV5-5 to TRBJ2-1; TCRdb's D call, TRBD1, is unchecked because there is no DNA. The germline V gene encodes CDR1 SGHKS and CDR2 YYEKEE (reference sequence). The CDR3 is made up of 14 amino acids. This chain's CDR3 is CASSLRQIYNEQFF.

This chain links TRBV5-1 with TRBJ1-6. This CDR3 region has 15 residues. The germline V gene has CDR1 SGHRS and CDR2 YFSETQ. CDR3 sequence: CASSLDGSYNSPLHF.

The CDR3 protein is CASSLAGVRWEQYF. This rearrangement joins TRBV12-3 or TRBV12-4 to TRBJ2-7; TCRdb names TRBD2, which stays unverified in the absence of DNA. This CDR3 is built from 14 residues.

The chain couples TRBV20-1 to TRBJ2-3. The CDR3 contains 15 residues. Germline V lookup: CDR1 DFQATT, CDR2 SNEGSKA (reference sequence). CDR3 sequence: CSASVIAVSTDTQYF.

The genes are TRBV7-2 and TRBJ1-1; TCRdb picks TRBD1, but there is no DNA to check that call. CDR3 size: 13 residues. From germline, CDR1 is SGHTA and CDR2 FQGNSA. The chain's CDR3 is CASSGGGQGEAFF.

The chain couples TRBV6-1 to TRBJ2-4; the D call from TCRdb, TRBD2, cannot be confirmed without DNA. CDR3 size: 17 residues. Germline assignment: CDR1 MNHNS and CDR2 SASEGT. The CDR3 sequence is CASREPGLAIAKNIQYF.

The J gene is TRBJ1-6, the V gene TRBV18. Germline CDR1 is KGHSH and CDR2 is LQKENI. The CDR3 is 15 amino acids. CDR3 in amino acids: CASSPALADGLNVHF.

The rearrangement uses TRBV5-1 and TRBJ2-2; TCRdb proposes TRBD1, but this gene call is untestable without DNA. Germline loops: CDR1 SGHRS, CDR2 YFSETQ. The CDR3 spans 15 residues. CDR3 residues: CASSPRDPGTGELFF.

CDR3: CATSASGVYEQYF. The chain joins TRBV24-1 to TRBJ2-7. Per germline, CDR1 KGHDR and CDR2 SFDVKD. CDR3 length: 13 amino acids.

This chain connects TRBV6-5 to TRBJ2-3; TCRdb designates TRBD1, a call that cannot be tested without DNA. In germline, CDR1 is MNHEY, CDR2 SVGAGI. The CDR3 totals 15 residues. The chain's CDR3 is CASSYGQGWTDTQYF.

This chain connects TRBV11-2 to TRBJ1-1; TCRdb names TRBD1, which stays unverified in the absence of DNA. Looked up from germline, CDR1 is SGHAT and CDR2 is FQNNGV. CDR3 length: 18 residues. CDR3 residues: CASSIRGGQGASMSEAFF.

The rearrangement links TRBV6-2 or TRBV6-3 to TRBJ2-4. The CDR3 has 15 residues. Looked up from germline, CDR1 is MNHEY and CDR2 is SVGEGT. The CDR3 loop is CASSYSGLAKNIQYF.

The chain combines TRBV12-3 or TRBV12-4 with TRBJ1-1. This CDR3 has 13 residues. CDR3 region: CASSLEWNTEAFF.

The rearrangement joins TRBV20-1 to TRBJ2-7; TCRdb calls TRBD1, which cannot be checked without DNA. Looked up from germline, CDR1 is DFQATT and CDR2 is SNEGSKA (reference sequence). The CDR3 extends over 14 amino acids. The CDR3 here is CSANRDRGSYEQYF.

This sequence joins TRBV29-1 and TRBJ2-7. Germline V gene lookup returns CDR1 SQVTM and CDR2 ANQGSEA. CDR3 size: 14 residues. The CDR3 sequence is CSVDNGQGSYEQYF.